This T cell receptor (beta chain) was captured in a study of regulatory T cells in long-lasting Graves disease. Noted time point: newly diagnosed GD, antithyroid drugs for less than 3 months. RNA from PBMCs was the source of the TCR library. The length of the CDR3 is 14 residues. With 6 bases removed from V and 5 bases from J, the gap between germline ends came to 16 bases. In germline, CDR1 is SEHNR, CDR2 FQNEAQ (reference sequence). With iRepertoire HTBI primers and Arm-PCR of CDR3 regions, TCR beta libraries were built. TCRdb recomputed calls from the multiplex PCR reads with MiXCR, one row per CDR3 protein. The sample has some 500,000 distinct CDR3 sequences; approximately 15% are singletons. These data were also reused for a study on T cells in Graves' hyperthyroidism and ophthalmopathy.

The receptor's source is a man under 40 with Graves disease. The chain employs TRBV7-9 and TRBJ1-1, with a tentative D call TRBD1 (6 bases). The sequenced sample was peripheral blood mononuclear cells (PBMCs), obtained at new diagnosis, from a patient treated with antithyroid drugs. The CDR3 protein is CASRTLDRFTEAFF. CDR3 nucleotide sequence: TGTGCCAGCAGGACCCTTGACAGGTTTACTGAAGCTTTCTTT.